These 20 T cell receptor beta chains share one sample of origin, sequenced in a study of blood T cell repertoires in COVID-19. TCRdb keeps only in-frame clones here, not all; method: immunoSEQ multiplex PCR. The data contain roughly 500,000 clones, about nine tenths of them seen just once; the ten biggest clones take up roughly 8%. Sequencing used PBMCs or T cells enriched from blood (not recorded which). Receptors originate from a woman aged 60 to 75 who had recovered from COVID-19.

This chain uses TRBV18 with TRBJ1-1; TRBD1 is a possible D gene (5 bases). V shed 2 bases and J shed 4 bases, with 11 bases lying between them. The CDR3 runs to 14 residues. Germline V lookup: CDR1 KGHSH, CDR2 LQKENI. The CDR3: CASSPFAGGTEAFF. As DNA, the CDR3 is TGTGCCAGCTCACCATTTGCCGGGGGCACTGAAGCTTTCTTT.

The V gene is TRBV18, the J gene TRBJ2-2; tentatively, D is TRBD1 (6 bases). Trimming removed 3 bases from V and 5 bases from J, with 16 bases in between. Germline CDR1 KGHSH, CDR2 LQKENI. This CDR3 has 16 amino acids. CDR3 DNA sequence: TGTGCCAGCTCACCGCTGCCAGGGGTAGAAACCGGGGAGCTGTTTTTT. Amino acid sequence: CASSPLPGVETGELFF.

The V gene is TRBV11-2, the J gene TRBJ2-5; TRBD2 might be the D (5 bases). This CDR3 has 16 residues. The ends were cut back, 2 bases at V and 1 base at J, with 14 bases in the middle. From germline, CDR1 is SGHAT and CDR2 FQNNGV. CDR3 nucleotide sequence: TGTGCCAGCAGCTTAAAGGATGCTAGCCTCCAAGAGACCCAGTACTTC. Its protein is CASSLKDASLQETQYF. Combining the CDR3 with reference TRBV11-2 and TRBJ2-5 gives the whole variable domain EAGVAQSPRYKIIEKRQSVAFWCNPISGHATLYWYQQILGQGPKLLIQFQNNGVVDDSQLPKDRFSAERLKGVDSTLKIQPAKLEDSAVYLCASSLKDASLQETQYFGPGTRLLVL.

The chain employs TRBV12-3 or TRBV12-4 and TRBJ1-2, with D unresolved. The CDR3 loop spans 13 amino acids. Trimming shortened V by 3 bases and J by 3 bases, and 8 bases separated the two germline ends. The CDR3 DNA reads TGTGCCAGCAGTTTCCGGGGAGACTATGGCTACACCTTC. It codes for CASSFRGDYGYTF.

The rearrangement uses TRBV30 and TRBJ2-7; 11 bases agree with TRBD1. The CDR3 runs to 13 residues. From germline, CDR1 is GTSNPN and CDR2 SVGIG (reference sequence). The V segment lost 4 bases and the J segment 3 bases; nucleotides outside the gene matches: 2. The CDR3 region is CAWTGQGVYEQYF. The DNA of the CDR3 is TGTGCCTGGACGGGACAGGGGGTCTACGAGCAGTACTTC.

This rearrangement joins TRBV19 to TRBJ1-2; the D gene is possibly TRBD1 (6 bases). V lost 6 bases and J lost 6, with 20 bases in between. This CDR3 is 15 amino acids long. The germline gives CDR1 LNHDA, CDR2 SQIVND (reference sequence). CDR3 DNA sequence: TGTGCCAGTAGCCGGGACACGGACCTCTTTAATGGCTACACCTTC. This sequence encodes CASSRDTDLFNGYTF.

The rearrangement uses TRBV6-5 and TRBJ1-2; 7 bases agree with TRBD1. From germline, CDR1 is MNHEY and CDR2 SVGAGI. The CDR3 consists of 12 residues. J gave up 7 bases and V 6 bases, and 5 bases lay outside the gene matches. Here the CDR3 reads CASRRGGSGYTF. In DNA, the CDR3 is TGTGCCAGCAGGCGAGGGGGCTCTGGCTACACCTTC.

Details on this clone: At one end the junction does not follow the germline gene, possibly because of a read error. The V gene is TRBV25-1, the J gene TRBJ1-2, with D uncertain. The germline V gene encodes CDR1 MGHDK and CDR2 SYGVNS. The CDR3 is made up of 13 amino acids. The CDR3 is CASSEFGVSGCTF. CDR3 coding DNA: TGTGCCAGCAGTGAATTCGGCGTCAGCGGCTGCACCTTC.

This clone was seen a single time. The J gene is TRBJ1-2, the V gene TRBV5-4; 9 bases are shared with TRBD1. The CDR3 is 16 amino acids. Germline CDR1 is SGHNT and CDR2 is YYREEE (reference sequence). The junction had 14 bases not matched to a gene; V was cut back by 4 bases and J by 7 bases. The chain's CDR3 is CASSPQPGQGVAGYTF. CDR3 bases: TGTGCCAGCAGCCCTCAACCGGGACAGGGAGTCGCTGGCTACACCTTC.

The V gene is TRBV27, the J gene TRBJ2-6, with D possibly matching TRBD1 (6 bases). CDR3 size: 19 residues. The germline V gene has CDR1 MNHEY and CDR2 SMNVEV (reference sequence). V shed 0 bases and J shed 1 base, with 16 bases lying between them. This chain's CDR3 is CASSLSIGGSISGANVLTF. In nucleotides, the CDR3 is TGTGCCAGCAGTTTATCGATAGGGGGTTCCATATCTGGGGCCAACGTCCTGACTTTC.

This clone has only one observation. The rearrangement joins TRBV29-1 to TRBJ1-1, with TRBD1 matching 11 bases. The CDR3 consists of 14 residues. J was trimmed by 6 bases and V by 7 bases; bases with no gene match: 10. Germline V gene sequence: CDR1 SQVTM, CDR2 ANQGSEA. CDR3 region: CSADRTGGKAEAFF. DNA for the CDR3: TGCAGCGCCGATCGGACAGGGGGCAAAGCTGAAGCTTTCTTT.

V usage is TRBV2 and J usage is TRBJ1-1; 8 bases agree with TRBD1. V trimming: 0 bases; J trimming: 4 bases; junction bases outside the gene matches: 7. The CDR3 runs 16 residues. Germline CDR1 reads SNHLY; CDR2 reads FYNNEI. DNA for the CDR3: TGTGCCAGCAGTGAAGCTGGAGACAGGGGAGGCACTGAAGCTTTCTTT. It translates to CASSEAGDRGGTEAFF.

This chain joins TRBV19 and TRBJ1-1; no reliable D call. With 6 bases removed from V and 1 base from J, the gap between germline ends came to 15 bases. In germline, CDR1 is LNHDA, CDR2 SQIVND (reference sequence). The CDR3 contains 15 residues. The CDR3 loop is CASRLQPLENTEAFF. The CDR3 DNA reads TGTGCCAGTAGATTACAGCCCTTGGAGAACACTGAAGCTTTCTTT.

The rearrangement uses TRBV27 and TRBJ2-3; 9 positions agree with TRBD1. Per the germline V gene, CDR1 is MNHEY and CDR2 is SMNVEV (reference sequence). This CDR3 contains 16 residues. The junction had 11 bases not matched to a gene; V was cut back by 3 bases and J by 7 bases. The CDR3 sequence is CASSFKTGGRVNTQYF. Written as DNA, the CDR3 is TGTGCCAGCAGTTTTAAAACAGGGGGCCGAGTTAATACGCAGTATTTT.

This clone occurred once. V gene TRBV5-5 combines with J gene TRBJ2-7; D gene unclear. The CDR3 is made up of 12 amino acids. V lost 1 base to trimming and J lost 2 bases, with 4 bases between them. Germline assignment: CDR1 SGHKS and CDR2 YYEKEE (reference sequence). The CDR3 coding sequence is TGTGCCAGCAGCTTGCCTACCTACGAGCAGTACTTC. Encoded protein: CASSLPTYEQYF. The entire variable domain, with the rest obtained from reference TRBV5-5 and TRBJ2-7, is as follows: DAGVTQSPTHLIKTRGQQVTLRCSPISGHKSVSWYQQVLGQGPQFIFQYYEKEERGRGNFPDRFSARQFPNYSSELNVNALLLGDSALYLCASSLPTYEQYFGPGTRLTVT.

This chain links TRBV19 with TRBJ2-2; 8 bases map to TRBD1. V trimming: 4 bases; J trimming: 5 bases; junction bases outside the gene matches: 12. The CDR3 totals 17 residues. Germline-derived CDR1 and CDR2 are LNHDA and SQIVND (reference sequence). The CDR3 nucleotides read TGTGCCAGTAGTAGGGGGTTCGGGACAGGAAAAACCGGGGAGCTGTTTTTT. Translating gives CASSRGFGTGKTGELFF.

This chain connects TRBV27 to TRBJ1-2; TRBD1 is a possible D gene (6 bases). Germline loops: CDR1 MNHEY, CDR2 SMNVEV (reference sequence). Trimming shortened V by 5 bases and J by 4 bases, and 11 bases separated the two germline ends. This CDR3 spans 13 amino acids. In nucleotides, the CDR3 is TGTGCCAGCAGTCCACAGGGTAGCTATGGCTACACCTTC. Its protein is CASSPQGSYGYTF.

The chain couples TRBV6-7 to TRBJ1-5; 7 bases match TRBD1. TRBV6-7 counts as an open reading frame of uncertain function. J gave up 8 bases and V 0 bases, and 28 bases lay outside the gene matches. This CDR3 comprises 22 residues. CDR3 in DNA: TGTGCCAGCAGTTACTCGAAGTCTCACCCAGAGAAGAACAGGGGTTCAAGGGAGCCCCAGCATTTT. The encoded protein is CASSYSKSHPEKNRGSREPQHF.

The chain links TRBV6-4 to TRBJ1-3; 7 nucleotides line up with TRBD1. Germline-derived CDR1 and CDR2 are MRHNA and SNTAGT. The junction had 9 bases not matched to a gene; V was cut back by 8 bases and J by 2 bases. CDR3 length: 15 residues. The CDR3 loop reads CASRTGPEAGNTIYF. The CDR3 DNA reads as TGTGCCAGCCGGACAGGCCCTGAGGCTGGAAACACCATATATTTT.

This clone was seen only a few times. The rearrangement links TRBV5-1 to TRBJ2-7, with a weak D call TRBD1 (5 bases). Germline V gene lookup returns CDR1 SGHRS and CDR2 YFSETQ. V lost 4 bases and J 1 base, leaving 15 bases between the germline ends. The CDR3 is 15 residues long. The CDR3 reads CASSNLGAPSYEQYF. DNA of the CDR3: TGCGCCAGCAGCAATCTAGGGGCTCCATCCTACGAGCAGTACTTC.